This T cell receptor (beta chain) is drawn from a study of T-cell reconstitution after alpha-beta-depleted transplantation in children. V shed 6 bases, J shed 8 bases, and the junction held 8 bases outside the gene matches. This CDR3 is 14 amino acids long. Unique molecular identifiers were built into the TCRbeta library. TCRdb re-analysed the PCR reads in MiXCR, keeping a single row per CDR3 protein. Seen here are 350,000 to 450,000 distinct CDR3 sequences, around 21% observed once, and the top ten hold 3.8%. The table lists this clonotype with a few counts. The sequencing here drew on PBMCs from the stem cell graft donor, taken from the stem cell graft. This TCR derives from a human donor who donated a stem cell graft to a child with acute myeloid leukemia. V and J are TRBV12-3 or TRBV12-4 and TRBJ1-2; TRBD1 matches 11 bases. For the CDR3, the DNA is TGTGCCAGCAGCCGCGGACAGGGGGCGCGAGGCTACACCTTC. This sequence encodes CASSRGQGARGYTF.